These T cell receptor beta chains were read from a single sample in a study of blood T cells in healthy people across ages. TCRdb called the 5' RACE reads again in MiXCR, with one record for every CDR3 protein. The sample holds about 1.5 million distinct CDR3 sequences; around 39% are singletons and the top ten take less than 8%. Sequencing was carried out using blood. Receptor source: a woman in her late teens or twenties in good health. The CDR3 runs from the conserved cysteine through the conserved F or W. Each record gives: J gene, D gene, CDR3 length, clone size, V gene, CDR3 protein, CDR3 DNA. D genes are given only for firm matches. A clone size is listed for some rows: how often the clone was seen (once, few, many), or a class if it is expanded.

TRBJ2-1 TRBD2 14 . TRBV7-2 CASTYEAGTNEQFF TGTGCCAGCACCTACGAAGCGGGGACCAATGAGCAGTTCTTC
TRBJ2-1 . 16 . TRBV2 CASRVTFFSSCNEQFF TGTGCCAGCAGAGTTACATTTTTTAGCTCCTGCAATGAGCAGTTCTTC
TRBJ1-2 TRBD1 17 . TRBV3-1 CASSHPSGQGLIYGYTF TGTGCCAGCAGCCATCCATCGGGACAGGGATTGATCTATGGCTACACCTTC
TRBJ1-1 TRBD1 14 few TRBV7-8 CASSYRQGRTEAFF TGTGCCAGCAGCTACCGACAGGGGCGGACTGAAGCTTTCTTT
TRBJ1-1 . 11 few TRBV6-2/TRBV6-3 CASRDRSEAFF TGTGCCAGCAGAGACAGGTCTGAAGCTTTCTTT
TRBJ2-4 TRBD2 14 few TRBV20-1 CSGGSGSPGAIQYF TGCAGTGGGGGTAGCGGGAGCCCTGGCGCCATTCAGTACTTC
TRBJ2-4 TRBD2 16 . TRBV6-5 CASSYSSGASYNEQYF TGTGCCAGCAGTTACTCAAGCGGGGCTTCCTACAATGAGCAGTACTTC
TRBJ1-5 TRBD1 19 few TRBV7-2 CASSLLPGTGGWSNQPQHF TGTGCCAGCAGCTTACTCCCTGGGACAGGGGGCTGGAGCAATCAGCCCCAGCATTTT
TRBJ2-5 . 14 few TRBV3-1 CASSLRDTEETQYF TGTGCCAGCAGCCTCCGGGACACAGAAGAGACCCAGTACTTC
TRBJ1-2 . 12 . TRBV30 CAWSVSRAGYTF TGTGCCTGGAGTGTAAGTAGGGCTGGCTACACCTTC
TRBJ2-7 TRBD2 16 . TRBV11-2 CASSLSSGGPRYEQYF TGTGCCAGCAGCTTAAGTTCGGGGGGGCCTCGGTACGAGCAGTACTTC
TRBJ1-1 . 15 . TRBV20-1 CSALPSALGNTEAFF TGCAGTGCCCTACCCTCGGCGTTGGGGAACACTGAAGCTTTCTTT
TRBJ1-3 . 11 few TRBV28 CASSFGNTIYF TGTGCCAGCAGTTTCGGAAACACCATATATTTT
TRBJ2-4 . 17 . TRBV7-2 CASSLRGSLLAKNIQYF TGTGCCAGCAGCTTACGGGGCAGTTTACTAGCCAAAAACATTCAGTACTTC
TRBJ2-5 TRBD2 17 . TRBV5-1 CASSLGVLAGNQETQYF TGCGCCAGCAGCTTGGGTGTGTTAGCGGGGAACCAAGAGACCCAGTACTTC
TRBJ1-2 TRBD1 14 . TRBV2 CASSTLGTGNGYTF TGTGCCAGCAGTACCCTGGGGACAGGGAATGGCTACACCTTC
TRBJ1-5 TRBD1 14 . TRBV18 CASSPAGQDQPQHF TGTGCCAGCTCACCAGCCGGACAGGATCAGCCCCAGCATTTT
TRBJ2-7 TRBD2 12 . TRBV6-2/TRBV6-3 CASTSGTYEQYF TGTGCCAGCACTAGCGGAACCTACGAGCAGTACTTC
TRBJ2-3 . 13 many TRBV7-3 CASSLVSRGTQYF TGTGCCAGCAGCTTAGTTTCGAGGGGTACGCAGTATTTT
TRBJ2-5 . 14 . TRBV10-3 CAILGNSSYNEQYF TGTGCCATCCTGGGTAACTCCTCCTACAATGAGCAGTACTTC
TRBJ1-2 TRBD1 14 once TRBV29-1 CSVGGQGLSWDYTF TGCAGCGTTGGAGGACAGGGGCTCTCATGGGACTACACCTTC
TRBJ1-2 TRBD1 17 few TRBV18 CASSPMDRGWIDYGYTF TGTGCCAGCTCACCCATGGACAGGGGATGGATAGACTATGGCTACACCTTC
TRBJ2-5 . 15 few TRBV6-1 CASSSQGPPQETQYF TGTGCCAGCAGTTCTCAAGGACCGCCGCAAGAGACCCAGTACTTC
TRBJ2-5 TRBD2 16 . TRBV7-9 CASSLREGLYQETQYF TGTGCCAGCAGCTTAAGGGAGGGCCTTTACCAAGAGACCCAGTACTTC
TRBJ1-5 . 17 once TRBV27 CASSLVGPALSNQPQHF TGTGCCAGCAGTCTCGTGGGGCCCGCGTTAAGCAATCAGCCCCAGCATTTT
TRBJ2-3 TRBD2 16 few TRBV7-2 CASSYVAGGPSDTQYF TGTGCCAGCAGCTATGTAGCGGGAGGGCCTTCAGATACGCAGTATTTT